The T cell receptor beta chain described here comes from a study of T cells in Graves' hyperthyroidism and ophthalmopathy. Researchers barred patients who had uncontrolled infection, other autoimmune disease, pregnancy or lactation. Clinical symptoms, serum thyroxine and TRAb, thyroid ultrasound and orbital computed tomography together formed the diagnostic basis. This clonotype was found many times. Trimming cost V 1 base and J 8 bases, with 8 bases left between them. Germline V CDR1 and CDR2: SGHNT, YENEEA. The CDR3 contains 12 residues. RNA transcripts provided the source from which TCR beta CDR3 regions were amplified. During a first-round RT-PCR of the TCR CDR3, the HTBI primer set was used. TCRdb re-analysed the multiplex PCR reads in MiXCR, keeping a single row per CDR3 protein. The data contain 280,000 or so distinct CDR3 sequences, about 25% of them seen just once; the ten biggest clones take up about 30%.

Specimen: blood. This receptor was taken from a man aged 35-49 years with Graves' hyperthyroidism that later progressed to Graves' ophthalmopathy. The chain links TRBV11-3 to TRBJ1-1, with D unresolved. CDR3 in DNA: TGTGCCAGCAGCTTAGTAACCGGGGAAGCTTTCTTT. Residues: CASSLVTGEAFF. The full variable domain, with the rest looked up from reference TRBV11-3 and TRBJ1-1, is EAGVVQSPRYKIIEKKQPVAFWCNPISGHNTLYWYLQNLGQGPELLIRYENEEAVDDSQLPKDRFSAERLKGVDSTLKIQPAELGDSAVYLCASSLVTGEAFFGQGTRLTVV.